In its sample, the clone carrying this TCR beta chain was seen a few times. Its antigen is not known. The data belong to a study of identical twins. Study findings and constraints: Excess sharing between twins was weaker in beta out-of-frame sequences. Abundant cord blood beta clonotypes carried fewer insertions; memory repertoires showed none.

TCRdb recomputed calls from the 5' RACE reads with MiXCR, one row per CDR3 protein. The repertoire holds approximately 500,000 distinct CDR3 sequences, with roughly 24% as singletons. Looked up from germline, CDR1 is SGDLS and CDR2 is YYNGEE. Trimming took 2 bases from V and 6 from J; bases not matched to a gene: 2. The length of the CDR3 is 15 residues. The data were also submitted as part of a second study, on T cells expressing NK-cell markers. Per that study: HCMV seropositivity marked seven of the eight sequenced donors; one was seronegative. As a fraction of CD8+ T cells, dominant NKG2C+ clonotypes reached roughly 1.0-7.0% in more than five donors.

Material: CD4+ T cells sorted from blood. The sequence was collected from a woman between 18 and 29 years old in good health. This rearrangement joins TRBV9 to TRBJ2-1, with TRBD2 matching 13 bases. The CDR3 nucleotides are TGTGCCAGCAGCGTGACTAGCGGGAGGAGCAATGAGCAGTTCTTC. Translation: CASSVTSGRSNEQFF.